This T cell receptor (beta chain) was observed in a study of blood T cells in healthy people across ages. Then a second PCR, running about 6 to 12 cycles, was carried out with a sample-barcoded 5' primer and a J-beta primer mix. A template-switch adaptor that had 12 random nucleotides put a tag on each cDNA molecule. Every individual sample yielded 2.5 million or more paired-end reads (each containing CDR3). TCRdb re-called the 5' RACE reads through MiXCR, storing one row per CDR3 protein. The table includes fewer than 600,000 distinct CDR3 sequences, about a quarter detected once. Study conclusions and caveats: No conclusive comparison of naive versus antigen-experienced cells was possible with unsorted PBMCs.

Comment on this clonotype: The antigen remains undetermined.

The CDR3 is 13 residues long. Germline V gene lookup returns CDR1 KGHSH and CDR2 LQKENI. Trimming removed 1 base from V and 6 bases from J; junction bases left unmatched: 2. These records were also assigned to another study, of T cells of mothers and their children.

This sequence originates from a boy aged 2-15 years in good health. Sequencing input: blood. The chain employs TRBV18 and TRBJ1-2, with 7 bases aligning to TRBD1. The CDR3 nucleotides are TGTGCCAGCTCACCACAGGGGGCGAATGGCTACACCTTC. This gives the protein CASSPQGANGYTF.